The clone carrying this T cell receptor (beta chain) was observed many times. Each CDR3 protein is one row after TCRdb ran MiXCR on the PCR reads. The data hold around 40,000 distinct CDR3 sequences, with over 15% observed a single time. The source of the sample is a study of molecular identifiers for immune sequencing clone quantification. Trimming took 1 base from V and 0 from J; bases not matched to a gene: 6. From germline, CDR1 is MGHRA and CDR2 YSYEKL. The CDR3 has 16 residues. The sequenced sample was naive CD8+ T cells from blood, with Jurkat cell RNA spiked in. Stated subset: FACS-sorted CD8+CD4-CCR7+CD45RA+ naive T cells. This sequence was found in a human donor in good health. Some libraries in this study had Jurkat cell RNA spiked in. This sequence joins TRBV4-1 and TRBJ2-7, with 7 bases matching TRBD1. CDR3 DNA: TGCGCCAGCAGCCAAGGCCCGGGACAGAGCTCCTACGAGCAGTACTTC. It specifies CASSQGPGQSSYEQYF.